This T cell receptor beta chain came from a study of blood T cell repertoires in COVID-19. A remark on this clone: The junction does not match germline at one end; this may be a read error. Other DNA sequences in this sample translate to the same CDR3.

The CDR3 has 15 residues. Germline CDR1 is MNHEY and CDR2 is SMNVEV (reference sequence). Generated by immunoSEQ multiplex PCR, the TCRdb table keeps only in-frame clones and is missing some. The sample includes about 160,000 clones, around 90% seen only once; the top ten take around 2.1%. The receptor's source is a man aged 18 to 29 with acute or convalescent COVID-19. The chain carries TRBV27 and TRBJ1-1, with 8 bases identical to TRBD1. Material: peripheral blood. DNA for the CDR3: TGTGCTAGCAGTTTATTACAGGGGGGGAACACTGAAGCTTTCTTT. Residues: CASSLLQGGNTEAFF.